Reported below is one T cell receptor (beta chain). Its antigen is unknown. Each CDR3 protein is one row after TCRdb ran MiXCR on the RACE reads. The sample lists about 120,000 distinct CDR3 sequences; approximately 10% were seen once. These data belong to a study of human T cells and chemical hapten exposure. Study as a whole: There were per-sample TCR yield variations, arising mainly from small pooled library volume differences. Study conclusions and caveats: PT1 expanded TCR counts and patch test score were linked, and their correlation was positive. Controls had significantly fewer large CDR3 similarity clusters than were formed by expanded TCRs.

The CDR3 length is 14 residues. Losses at the gene ends were 4 bases for V and 5 bases for J; bases not matched to a gene: 4. As to time point: patch test 3, about 24 weeks after DPC sensitization. The treatment here: therapeutic diphenylcyclopropenone sensitization with weekly scalp DPC. Specimen: whole blood, collected in connection with sensitization to the hapten diphenylcyclopropenone (DPC). The rearrangement links TRBV12-3 or TRBV12-4 to TRBJ2-3; 9 nucleotides line up with TRBD2. The receptor's source is a woman in her fifties or sixties with alopecia areata. Some clones in this sample may be carry-over from other donors' samples. CDR3 amino acids: CASSWTSAVDTQYF. For the CDR3, the DNA is TGTGCCAGCAGTTGGACTAGCGCGGTAGATACGCAGTATTTT.